This T cell receptor (beta chain) is from a study of cytomegalovirus exposure and HLA in healthy donors. Points from the study as a whole: Researchers had no immune exposure information except CMV serostatus available.

PCR employed 60 Vbeta and 13 Jbeta primers. The repertoire was sequenced with immunoSEQ multiplex PCR; TCRdb's copy has only in-frame clones and lacks some. The table records 110,000 to 150,000 clones, roughly four fifths of them present only once. This clone was detected only once. Its antigen is unknown. CDR3 length equals 16 residues. Germline-derived CDR1 and CDR2 are SEHNR and FQNEAQ (reference sequence). J gave up 9 bases and V 5 bases, and 10 bases lay outside the gene matches. This clonotype was sampled from a man younger than 40 in good health and CMV-seronegative. V and J are TRBV7-9 and TRBJ2-1; 13 bases match TRBD2. Material for sequencing was PBMCs. This chain's CDR3 is CASSGPGTSGIGEQFF. The CDR3 nucleotides are TGTGCCAGCAGCGGACCCGGGACTAGCGGGATAGGTGAGCAGTTCTTC.